This T cell receptor (beta chain) is drawn from a study of immune evolution from preneoplasia to lung adenocarcinoma. Study-level points and caveats: Top clone share appeared to fall from AAH through AIS, MIA, adenocarcinoma.

This CDR3 spans 16 amino acids. V was cut by 8 bases and J by 7 bases, with 24 bases left in between. The germline V gene has CDR1 SNHLY and CDR2 FYNNEI. Regarding this clone: Its antigen is unknown.

After pathologic assessment, macro-dissection selected premalignant or tumor cells for extraction. Measured with immunoSEQ multiplex PCR; TCRdb has only the in-frame clones, and not every one. The sample has about 4,000 clones, 86% seen once. The sequencing sample was made of FFPE minimally invasive lung adenocarcinoma tissue. The receptor was isolated from a donor aged 70 or over with lung adenocarcinoma. The chain links TRBV2 to TRBJ2-1; no reliable D call. DNA of the CDR3: TGTGCCAGCGCTAAGGGCCTTGTCCTCACTCGGAATGAGCAGTTCTTC. It is translated as CASAKGLVLTRNEQFF.